Below, 7 T cell receptor beta chains from the same sample are listed, as sequenced in a study of T cells in Graves' hyperthyroidism and ophthalmopathy. TCR beta CDR3 regions were amplified from RNA. TCR CDR3 underwent first-round RT-PCR with the HTBI primer set. MiXCR was run by TCRdb on the multiplex PCR reads, yielding one entry per CDR3 protein. The data hold 300,000 to 400,000 distinct CDR3 sequences, with approximately 15% observed a single time. Sequencing was done on a sample of blood. These receptors came from a woman aged 60-75 years with Graves' hyperthyroidism.

This chain joins TRBV18 and TRBJ2-2, with a weak D call TRBD2 (6 bases). Trimming pared 2 bases from V and 4 bases from J, leaving 8 bases between. Germline V gene data show CDR1 as KGHSH and CDR2 as LQKENI. CDR3 size: 14 residues. The CDR3 spells CASSPVEGTGELFF. As DNA, the CDR3 is TGTGCCAGCTCACCAGTGGAGGGCACCGGGGAGCTGTTTTTT.

The chain recombines TRBV19 with TRBJ2-7, with TRBD1 as a possible D gene (6 bases). The length of the CDR3 is 15 residues. V lost 0 bases and J 2 bases, leaving 11 bases between the germline ends. Germline loops: CDR1 LNHDA, CDR2 SQIVND (reference sequence). The DNA for the CDR3 is TGTGCCAGTAGTATAGATCCCAGGGGCCCCTACGAGCAGTACTTC. It encodes CASSIDPRGPYEQYF.

In this sample, this clonotype turned up many times. The rearrangement uses TRBV9 and TRBJ2-1, with 7 bases matching TRBD2. Per the germline V gene, CDR1 is SGDLS and CDR2 is YYNGEE. The CDR3 contains 18 residues. Trimming at V came to 0 bases and at J to 7 bases, leaving 16 bases not matched to a gene. CDR3 nucleotides: TGTGCCAGCAGCGTAGCTACACGCGGGGCTAGCGGTTCGAATGAGCAGTTCTTC. Translating it yields CASSVATRGASGSNEQFF.

This clonotype was recorded many times. The rearrangement links TRBV6-1 to TRBJ2-7, with 7 bases identical to TRBD1. V shed 6 bases and J 6 bases; nucleotides not matched to a gene: 11. This CDR3 has 14 residues. CDR1 is MNHNS and CDR2 is SASEGT in the germline V gene. The CDR3 region is CASRNHRGTREQYF. The CDR3 DNA follows: TGTGCCAGCAGGAACCACAGGGGTACGCGCGAGCAGTACTTC.

This clonotype was recorded at least ten times. This chain links TRBV24-1 with TRBJ1-5; D uncertain. The CDR3 is 14 residues long. With 6 bases removed from V and 5 bases from J, the gap between germline ends came to 13 bases. Germline V lookup: CDR1 KGHDR, CDR2 SFDVKD. The CDR3 reads CATSSGPQYQPQHF. The CDR3 nucleotides are TGTGCCACCAGTTCCGGGCCCCAATATCAGCCCCAGCATTTT.

This clonotype was observed at least ten times. The CDR3 sequence: CASSDWTGGFHEQYF. The CDR3 nucleotides are TGTGCCAGCAGTGACTGGACAGGGGGATTCCACGAGCAGTACTTC. This chain connects TRBV12-3 or TRBV12-4 to TRBJ2-7; 10 nucleotides align to TRBD1. This CDR3 region has 15 residues. J gave up 5 bases and V 5 bases, and 9 bases lay outside the gene matches.

The J gene is TRBJ2-5, the V gene TRBV9; TRBD2 matches 9 bases. The trim removed 0 bases at V and 0 bases at J, leaving 0 bases unmatched. CDR3 size: 15 residues. The germline CDR1 and CDR2 sequences are SGDLS and YYNGEE. CDR3 bases: TGTGCCAGCAGCGTAGGGACTAGCGACCAAGAGACCCAGTACTTC. Protein product: CASSVGTSDQETQYF.